The source of this TCR beta chain is a study of control samples from healthy donors and cancer patients. Using immunoSEQ multiplex PCR, the repertoire was profiled, and TCRdb retains in-frame clones only, with some absent. The sample includes approximately 170,000 clones, 85% to 90% of them seen just once. CDR3 size: 15 residues. Looked up from germline, CDR1 is MNHEY and CDR2 is SVGEGT. Unmatched junction bases numbered 7, after V lost 6 bases and J lost 8 bases. The sequencing sample was made of blood. This clonotype was sampled from a woman aged 25 to 39 in good health. V is TRBV6-2 or TRBV6-3 and J is TRBJ2-1; 13 nucleotides agree with TRBD2. The CDR3 DNA follows: TGTGCCAGCAGCCTCGGACTAGCGGGAGACCATGAGCAGTTCTTC. As protein: CASSLGLAGDHEQFF.